This T cell receptor beta chain was sequenced during a study of shared clonotypes between healthy human individuals. This CDR3 has 16 amino acids. Trimming removed 3 bases from V and 2 bases from J, with 16 bases in between. Germline V gives CDR1 KGHSH, CDR2 LQKENI. The study's findings and limits: It was only blood that was sampled, and tissue repertoires likely differ.

In the case of this clone: Antigen: not known.

The authors ran the assay at deep level. Assay used: immunoSEQ multiplex PCR; TCRdb lists only in-frame clones, some missing. Of roughly 700,000 clones listed, about 90% are singletons. This TCR derives from a man younger than 35 in good health. Some clones in this sample may be carry-over from other donors' samples. The chain joins TRBV18 to TRBJ1-1, with D perhaps TRBD1 (6 bases). Material: memory CD8+ T cells from PBMCs. Noted subset: CD45RO+ cells pooled with CCR7-negative TemRA cells. CDR3 sequence: CASSPGGTTFNTEAFF. CDR3 DNA sequence: TGTGCCAGCTCACCGGGAGGGACAACCTTTAACACTGAAGCTTTCTTT.